The sequence of this T cell receptor beta chain was determined in a study of early T cells in non-severe SARS-CoV-2 infection. On the study more broadly: With bulk RNA from unsorted whole blood as input, sequencing yielded unpaired chains.

Study results and caveats: In VDJdb matching, anti-spike CD8 responses were favored while private and CD4 specificities went missing.

V lost 7 bases, J lost 1 base, and 3 bases stayed unmatched. The CDR3 consists of 15 residues. The germline CDR1 and CDR2 sequences are KGHDR and SFDVKD. Each cDNA molecule carried a unique molecular identifier. Using its own MiXCR run on the 5' RACE reads, TCRdb lists one record per CDR3 protein. The sample consists of approximately 81,000 distinct CDR3 sequences, roughly 6% of them appearing once. This clonotype was seen ten or more times. Its target is not known. The sequenced sample was whole blood. The chain uses TRBV24-1 and TRBJ2-2; 9 bases are a match to TRBD1. This clonotype was sampled from an adult who was a healthcare worker with PCR-confirmed SARS-CoV-2 infection or an uninfected control (not recorded which). The CDR3 DNA sequence: TGTGCCACCAGATCGACAGGGGGGAACACCGGGGAGCTGTTTTTT. This sequence encodes CATRSTGGNTGELFF.